A selection of T cell receptor beta chains follows, all from one sample in a study of T-cell reconstitution after alpha-beta-depleted transplantation in children. From the PCR reads, TCRdb called clonotypes with MiXCR, one entry per CDR3 protein. The table shows 45,000 to 70,000 distinct CDR3 sequences, with 40% to 45% occurring only once. Specimen: PBMCs, mostly from graft donor cells, collected 360 days after TCRalphabeta/CD19-depleted stem cell transplant. These receptors all stem from a male patient aged 10 to 17 who had a stem cell transplant for acute lymphoblastic leukemia, so the T cells may come from the graft donor. Each CDR3 is given with its conserved first and last residue. A D gene is named only where the DNA matches it firmly. Only some rows state a clone size, as once, few, many or a class for expanded clones.

D gene	J gene	V gene	clone size	CDR3 DNA	CDR3 protein
.	TRBJ2-1	TRBV5-5	few	TGTGCCAGCAGCCCGGGGGTAGTTGTCTACAATGAGCAGTTCTTC	CASSPGVVVYNEQFF
TRBD1	TRBJ2-6	TRBV20-1	.	TGCAGTGCTAGAGAGGGGACAGGGGGGGCTGGGGCCAACGTCCTGACTTTC	CSAREGTGGAGANVLTF
.	TRBJ2-1	TRBV7-6	once	TGTGCCAGCAGCCCGTCGGGTGTCAATGAGCAGTTCTTC	CASSPSGVNEQFF
.	TRBJ2-6	TRBV12-3/TRBV12-4	few	TGTGCCAGCAGTTCATTTCCGACAGGATCCAGCTCTGGGGCCAACGTCCTGACTTTC	CASSSFPTGSSSGANVLTF
.	TRBJ1-2	TRBV6-5	.	TGTGCCAGCAGTTACTCCGCAGGGAAGGGATATGGCTACACCTTC	CASSYSAGKGYGYTF
TRBD2	TRBJ2-1	TRBV3-1	.	TGTGCCAGCAGCCAGATAAGGACTAGTGGGCAGTTCTTC	CASSQIRTSGQFF
.	TRBJ2-5	TRBV10-2	.	TGCGCCAGCAAAAACCTCAGGGTTCGAGAGACCCAGTACTTC	CASKNLRVRETQYF
TRBD2	TRBJ2-2	TRBV20-1	.	TGCAGTGCTAGGCAAGGGGCTAGCGGGAGTTTTGGCACCGGGGAGCTGTTTTTT	CSARQGASGSFGTGELFF
.	TRBJ1-2	TRBV5-1	few	TGCGCCAGCAGCCGGACAAGGCGGGATGGCTACACCTTC	CASSRTRRDGYTF
TRBD2	TRBJ2-7	TRBV7-9	.	TGTGCCAGCAGCTCTTTTACTAGCGGGGTTACCTACGAGCAGTACTTC	CASSSFTSGVTYEQYF
.	TRBJ2-3	TRBV11-2	.	TGTGCCAGCAGCCCCCTTGGGGGGGCGGGCACAGATACGCAGTATTTT	CASSPLGGAGTDTQYF
.	TRBJ2-7	TRBV3-1	.	TGTGCCAGCAGCCGCGAACTCGGGACGGAACCCTACGAGCAGTACTTC	CASSRELGTEPYEQYF
.	TRBJ2-7	TRBV12-3/TRBV12-4	.	TGTGCCAGCAGTAAAGCCCCAAGATGGGACGAGCAGTACTTC	CASSKAPRWDEQYF
.	TRBJ1-1	TRBV7-6	.	TGTGCCAGCAGCTCGGGGGAGGTCATGAACACTGAAGCTTTCTTT	CASSSGEVMNTEAFF
.	TRBJ1-3	TRBV29-1	once	TGCAGCGTTGTAAGTGGCACTAGCTCTGGAAACACCATATATTTT	CSVVSGTSSGNTIYF
.	TRBJ2-1	TRBV5-1	few	TGCGCCAGCAGCTTGGTCGAATTTCCCTACAATGAGCAGTTCTTC	CASSLVEFPYNEQFF